What follows is one TCR beta chain and its context. Its antigen is as yet unknown. The CDR3 has 15 amino acids. V lost 0 bases and J 6 bases, leaving 15 bases between the germline ends. Germline lookup yields CDR1 LNHNV and CDR2 YYDKDF (reference sequence). This sample was taken from a study of STAT3 mutations in large granular lymphocyte leukemia. Findings and caveats of the study: In T-cell large granular lymphocyte leukemia, about half of patients showed multiple immunodominant subclonotypes.

Sequenced by immunoSEQ multiplex PCR; TCRdb stores in-frame clones only, minus some. This sample has about 42,000 clones, with around 80% found just once. The specimen was PBMCs. This TCR came from a human donor with T large granular lymphocyte leukemia. Some clones in this sample may be carry-over from other donors' samples. The chain combines TRBV15 with TRBJ2-7, with D maybe TRBD1 (6 bases). The CDR3 nucleotides read TGTGCCACCAGCAGAGAACTGGGGGCCCCTCGCGAGCAGTACTTC. Its translation: CATSRELGAPREQYF.